The 10 T cell receptor beta chains presented below share a single source sample, sequenced in a study of blood T cell repertoires in COVID-19. Some clones are missing from TCRdb's copy, which holds only in-frame ones; the method was immunoSEQ multiplex PCR. The top ten hold 4.5% to 5% of the sample, which has about 160,000 clones, over 80% seen once. The sequencing input was peripheral blood. Receptors were obtained from a man aged 25-45 years with COVID-19, enrolled during active disease.

The chain couples TRBV5-4 to TRBJ2-5; TRBD1 is a possible D gene (5 bases). The CDR3 spans 14 residues. Germline assignment: CDR1 SGHNT and CDR2 YYREEE (reference sequence). The germline V and J ends were trimmed by 4 bases and 5 bases, with 15 bases remaining between them. CDR3 bases: TGTGCCAGCAGCGCCTCAGGGATGCGCGAGACCCAGTACTTC. Translation gives CASSASGMRETQYF.

The chain uses TRBV7-2 and TRBJ2-5, with 15 bases matching TRBD2. Germline assignment: CDR1 SGHTA and CDR2 FQGNSA. V trimming: 5 bases; J trimming: 2 bases; junction bases outside the gene matches: 3. The CDR3 is 16 amino acids. CDR3 loop: CASSIGTSGGQETQYF. The CDR3 DNA reads TGTGCCAGCAGCATCGGGACTAGCGGGGGGCAAGAGACCCAGTACTTC. Combining the CDR3 with reference TRBV7-2 and TRBJ2-5 gives the whole variable domain GAGVSQSPSNKVTEKGKDVELRCDPISGHTALYWYRQSLGQGLEFLIYFQGNSAPDKSGLPSDRFSAERTGGSVSTLTIQRTQQEDSAVYLCASSIGTSGGQETQYFGPGTRLLVL.

The rearrangement uses TRBV5-6 and TRBJ1-2; D is possibly TRBD1 (6 bases). Trimming took off 4 bases at V and 0 bases at J, with 16 bases between the two ends. The CDR3 runs to 16 residues. Per the germline V gene, CDR1 is SGHDT and CDR2 is YYEEEE. CDR3 protein: CASSLAGGPANYGYTF. In DNA form, the CDR3 reads TGTGCCAGCAGCCTGGCCGGGGGGCCTGCTAACTATGGCTACACCTTC.

This chain links TRBV3-1 (or the pseudogene TRBV3-2) with TRBJ1-2; D ambiguous. This CDR3 has 16 amino acids. The V gene lost 0 bases and the J gene lost 7 bases, with 18 bases spanning the gap. Germline V gives CDR1 LGHDT, CDR2 YNNKEL (reference sequence). The CDR3: CASSQDVRREVRGYTF. CDR3 bases: TGTGCCAGCAGCCAAGACGTTCGGAGGGAAGTCCGTGGCTACACCTTC.

The rearrangement links TRBV28 to TRBJ1-1; the match to TRBD1 covers 8 bases. V was clipped by 1 base and J by 5 bases; unmatched bases: 9. CDR1 MDHEN and CDR2 SYDVKM come from the germline V gene. The CDR3 is 16 residues long. CDR3 residues: CASSLLSGGGFTEAFF. In nucleotides, the CDR3 is TGTGCCAGCAGTTTATTGTCAGGGGGCGGTTTTACTGAAGCTTTCTTT.

The chain uses TRBV7-2 and TRBJ1-6; 9 nucleotides align to TRBD1. This CDR3 is 15 amino acids long. Germline V gives CDR1 SGHTA, CDR2 FQGNSA. Trimming took 5 bases from V and 9 from J; bases not matched to a gene: 8. The CDR3 coding sequence is TGTGCCAGCAGCCCAATGGGACAGGGAGGTTCACCCCTCCACTTT. Amino acids: CASSPMGQGGSPLHF.

The chain links TRBV7-9 to TRBJ2-7, with a tentative D call TRBD2 (6 bases). Trimming removed 5 bases from V and 0 bases from J, with 14 bases in between. Per the germline V gene, CDR1 is SEHNR and CDR2 is FQNEAQ (reference sequence). The CDR3 consists of 15 residues. The CDR3 coding sequence is TGTGCCAGCAGCCCGCGACTAGTCAGCTCCTACGAGCAGTACTTC. Protein: CASSPRLVSSYEQYF.

This chain joins TRBV7-2 and TRBJ2-5; D may be TRBD2 (6 bases). The CDR3 is 12 residues long. Trimming pared 3 bases from V and 5 bases from J, leaving 7 bases between. CDR1 and CDR2 from the germline V gene are SGHTA and FQGNSA. CDR3 amino acids: CASSFGGETQYF. The CDR3 DNA reads TGTGCCAGCAGCTTTGGAGGGGAGACCCAGTACTTC.

This chain uses TRBV7-2 with TRBJ2-5; 10 bases match TRBD1. Germline lookup yields CDR1 SGHTA and CDR2 FQGNSA. V shed 4 bases, J shed 4 bases, and the junction held 3 bases outside the gene matches. There are 14 residues in the CDR3. In DNA form, the CDR3 reads TGTGCCAGCAGCTACGACAGGGGGCGAGAGACCCAGTACTTC. This codes for CASSYDRGRETQYF.

V and J are TRBV28 and TRBJ1-2, with a tentative D call TRBD1 (6 bases). V shed 1 base and J shed 7 bases, with 16 bases lying between them. From germline, CDR1 is MDHEN and CDR2 SYDVKM. The CDR3 length is 15 residues. The CDR3, as DNA: TGTGCCAGCAGTTTATACCAGAGGGACACTCGTGGCTACACCTTC. Its translation is CASSLYQRDTRGYTF.